The rows below give T cell receptor beta chains drawn from one sample of a study of blood T cell repertoires in COVID-19. Assay: immunoSEQ multiplex PCR; the TCRdb copy retains only in-frame clones and omits some. Seen here are fewer than 250,000 clones, approximately 83% observed once, and the top ten hold more than 5%. Sequenced sample: peripheral blood. All receptors come from a human donor in a cohort sampled during active COVID-19. The CDR3 runs from the conserved cysteine through the conserved F or W. The D gene is left open where the match is weak. Rows may omit the clone size; those that give it use once, few, many or a size class.

.	TRBV11-3	TRBD2	TRBJ2-1	TGTGCCAGCAGCTTAGGGGGGACTAGCGGGGGTTCCTACAATGAGCAGTTCTTC	CASSLGGTSGGSYNEQFF
.	TRBV27	.	TRBJ1-2	TGTGCCAGCAGTCCTAGTCCAGAAATAAGCTATGGCTACACCTTC	CASSPSPEISYGYTF
.	TRBV27	.	TRBJ2-1	TGTGCCAGCAGTTTATCGCCTGGTGGGCGTGAGCAGTTCTTC	CASSLSPGGREQFF
.	TRBV7-2	.	TRBJ2-7	TGTGCCAGCAGCCTAGGACAGCACGCCTACGAGCAGTACTTC	CASSLGQHAYEQYF
few	TRBV5-6	TRBD1	TRBJ1-6	TGTGCCAGCAGCTCCAAGACAGGGCGGAATTCACCCCTCCACTTT	CASSSKTGRNSPLHF
.	TRBV25-1	TRBD2	TRBJ2-3	TGTGCCAGCAGTGAATTTTTACGGGAGGGCACAGATACGCAGTATTTT	CASSEFLREGTDTQYF
many	TRBV5-1	TRBD1	TRBJ1-5	TGCGCCAGCAGCCCCATGACAGGGGGCGGTCAGCCCCAGCATTTT	CASSPMTGGGQPQHF
.	TRBV19	.	TRBJ1-5	TGTGCCAGTATGGGAAGGGGAGGGAGTCAGCCCCAGCATTTT	CASMGRGGSQPQHF
.	TRBV14	TRBD2	TRBJ2-1	TGTGCCAGCAGCCACGGGACTAGCGGGATGAATGAGCAGTTCTTC	CASSHGTSGMNEQFF
.	TRBV7-9	TRBD1	TRBJ2-5	TGTGCCAGCAGCTTAAGCAGGGGGCAAGAGACCCAGTACTTC	CASSLSRGQETQYF
.	TRBV13	.	TRBJ2-3	TGTGCCAGCAGCTTCCTCCGTGATACGCAGTATTTT	CASSFLRDTQYF
.	TRBV5-1	TRBD1	TRBJ1-4	TGCGCCAGCAGCTCGACAGGGTATGATGAAAAACTGTTTTTT	CASSSTGYDEKLFF
.	TRBV27	TRBD1	TRBJ2-7	TGTGCCAGCAGTTTCCGCTGGCGGGACAGGACAACCTACGAGCAGTACTTC	CASSFRWRDRTTYEQYF
.	TRBV28	.	TRBJ2-5	TGTGCCAGCAGTTCTAGGGGATGGGCGCGAGAGACCCAGTACTTC	CASSSRGWARETQYF
.	TRBV20-1	.	TRBJ2-3	TGCAGTGCTACGTTCACAGATACGCAGTATTTT	CSATFTDTQYF
.	TRBV18	TRBD1	TRBJ1-1	TGTGCCAGCTCACCTCGGGACAGGGGCACTGAAGCTTTCTTT	CASSPRDRGTEAFF
.	TRBV10-2	TRBD1	TRBJ2-7	TGCGCCAGCAGTGCGACCGGGACAGTCTACGAGCAGTACTTC	CASSATGTVYEQYF
.	TRBV3-1/TRBV3-2	TRBD2	TRBJ2-1	TGTGCCAGCAGCAAGCGGGGGACGACCTACAATGAGCAGTTCTTC	CASSKRGTTYNEQFF
once	TRBV6-5	.	TRBJ1-4	TGTGCCAGCAGTTACTCGGGAACAGAGGGAGGTGAAAAACTGTTTTTT	CASSYSGTEGGEKLFF
.	TRBV6-5	TRBD2	TRBJ2-3	TGTGCCAGCAGTTACTCCAAACCCGGGACTAGCCATTTT	CASSYSKPGTSHF
.	TRBV6-5	.	TRBJ1-1	TGTGCCAGCAGTTACGGGGGCTTCACTGAAGCTTTCTTT	CASSYGGFTEAFF
.	TRBV25-1	.	TRBJ1-1	TGTGCCAGCAGTGATGAGGCAGTCACTGAAGCTTTCTTT	CASSDEAVTEAFF
.	TRBV30	.	TRBJ1-6	TGTGCCTGGAGTCCGGGACAAAATTCACCCCTCCACTTT	CAWSPGQNSPLHF